This paragraph covers one TCR beta chain sequence. Other DNA sequences of this sample code for an identical CDR3. The data were obtained in a study of blood T cell repertoires in COVID-19. The CDR3 totals 13 residues. CDR1 is DFQATT, CDR2 SNEGSKA, per germline (reference sequence). Trimming took 3 bases from V and 0 from J, leaving 9 bases between them. The repertoire was sequenced with immunoSEQ multiplex PCR; TCRdb's copy has only in-frame clones and lacks some. This table has just over 300,000 clones, 80% to 90% appearing once. The chain combines TRBV20-1 with TRBJ2-7; D is undetermined. The source of this sequence is a man aged 30 to 45 who had recovered from COVID-19. Sequenced material: PBMCs or T cells enriched from blood (not recorded which). The CDR3 spells CSASSPSSYEQYF. The CDR3 region has the DNA TGCAGTGCTAGTTCCCCGAGCTCCTACGAGCAGTACTTC.